The 27 T cell receptor beta chains below were found in one sample sequenced in a study of identical twins. TCRdb ran MiXCR on the 5' RACE reads and lists one entry per CDR3 protein. The sample shows 1.5 million to 2 million distinct CDR3 sequences, under 35% of them seen only once. The sequenced sample was cord blood. The receptors shown here come from a newborn girl in good health.

In its sample, this clonotype was seen once. A much larger clone sits a single nucleotide away, making a read error possible. The rearrangement uses TRBV21-1 and TRBJ2-7. The tail of the sequence fits TRBJ2-5 better, so the J call may be wrong. TRBV21-1 represents a pseudogene. The CDR3 totals 12 residues. CDR3 residues: CASSKGKETQYF. The CDR3 DNA is TGTGCCAGCAGCAAAGGGAAAGAGACCCAGTACTTC.

This chain links TRBV6-5 with TRBJ2-4; TRBD2 agrees at 8 bases. The CDR3 sequence is 14 residues long. Trimming cost V 3 bases and J 6 bases; bases outside gene matches: 4. Germline CDR1 MNHEY, CDR2 SVGAGI. The CDR3 here is CASSYSLAGNIQYF. CDR3 coding DNA: TGTGCCAGCAGTTATAGTCTAGCGGGAAACATTCAGTACTTC.

The chain employs TRBV5-4 and TRBJ2-7; TRBD2 is a possible D gene (5 bases). CDR3 length: 14 amino acids. The V end was cut by 0 bases, the J end by 5 bases, with 12 bases between. From germline, CDR1 is SGHNT and CDR2 YYREEE (reference sequence). CDR3 sequence reads: CASSLETGFDEQYF. CDR3 in DNA: TGTGCCAGCAGCTTGGAAACGGGGTTCGACGAGCAGTACTTC.

The chain employs TRBV6-1 and TRBJ2-7; 13 positions agree with TRBD2. CDR1 is MNHNS and CDR2 is SASEGT in the germline V gene. This CDR3 is built from 17 residues. The V and J ends lost 4 bases and 1 base, in that order; junction bases with no gene match: 7. CDR3: CASSVLPLAGGSYEQYF. In nucleotides, the CDR3 is TGTGCCAGCAGTGTCTTGCCACTAGCGGGGGGGTCCTACGAGCAGTACTTC.

The chain recombines TRBV29-1 with TRBJ2-7; a weak D match, TRBD1 (6 bases). The CDR3 is 14 residues long. Looked up from germline, CDR1 is SQVTM and CDR2 is ANQGSEA. The ends were cut back, 5 bases at V and 3 bases at J, with 17 bases in the middle. The CDR3 region has the DNA TGCAGCGTTAGCAGGGGTGGCTTAAACTACGAGCAGTACTTC. It encodes CSVSRGGLNYEQYF.

The chain couples TRBV20-1 to TRBJ2-1; 8 bases match TRBD1. This CDR3 is 15 amino acids long. V shed 2 bases, J shed 3 bases, and the junction held 6 bases outside the gene matches. Germline V gives CDR1 DFQATT, CDR2 SNEGSKA (reference sequence). CDR3 DNA sequence: TGCAGTGCTAGATCATACAGGGGGGTCTACAATGAGCAGTTCTTC. Encoded protein: CSARSYRGVYNEQFF.

In its sample, this clonotype was seen once. This chain links TRBV12-3 or TRBV12-4 with TRBJ1-1; 9 nucleotides match TRBD1. With 6 bases clipped from V and 4 bases from J, the junction kept 6 bases outside the gene matches. This CDR3 region has 14 residues. DNA for the CDR3: TGTGCCAGCAGACCTGGACAGGGGATCACTGAAGCTTTCTTT. Residues: CASRPGQGITEAFF.

The V gene is TRBV2, the J gene TRBJ2-7, with D possibly being TRBD2 (6 bases). The CDR3 covers 14 residues. Germline V CDR1 and CDR2: SNHLY, FYNNEI. V was clipped by 6 bases and J by 4 bases, with 16 bases between them. Written as DNA, the CDR3 is TGTGCCAGCAGCCGACTAGTTTCGGGGTACGAGCAGTACTTC. This gives the protein CASSRLVSGYEQYF.

This chain joins TRBV6-5 and TRBJ2-1; perhaps TRBD2 as D (7 bases). CDR3 length: 14 residues. The V gene lost 2 bases and the J gene lost 6 bases, with 11 bases spanning the gap. Germline CDR1 MNHEY, CDR2 SVGAGI. CDR3 nucleotide sequence: TGTGCCAGCAGTTACGGACTAGGGGGCAATGAGCAGTTCTTC. Its protein product is CASSYGLGGNEQFF.

V is TRBV28 and J is TRBJ2-3; D is possibly TRBD1 or TRBD2 (5 bases each). V was clipped by 6 bases and J by 4 bases, with 14 bases between them. The CDR3 runs 14 residues. The germline V gene encodes CDR1 MDHEN and CDR2 SYDVKM. The CDR3 nucleotides read TGTGCCAGCAGACTGGGACCGCGGCCAGATACGCAGTATTTT. Protein sequence: CASRLGPRPDTQYF.

This clonotype was seen a few times. This chain joins TRBV7-2 and TRBJ2-1; possibly TRBD2 for D (5 bases). There are 16 residues in the CDR3. Germline CDR1 SGHTA, CDR2 FQGNSA. The V end lost 3 bases, the J end lost 0 bases, and 12 bases lay between the germline ends. The CDR3 sequence is CASSLKGSGSYNEQFF. For the CDR3, the DNA is TGTGCCAGCAGCTTGAAAGGGAGCGGCTCCTACAATGAGCAGTTCTTC.

The J gene is TRBJ1-1, the V gene TRBV7-2; possible D gene TRBD1, 6 bases. This CDR3 has 15 amino acids. V was pared by 0 bases and J by 5 bases, with 13 bases between. Germline V gene sequence: CDR1 SGHTA, CDR2 FQGNSA. The CDR3 nucleotides read TGTGCCAGCAGCTTAGCGAAGGGGGGAGGAACTGAAGCTTTCTTT. It encodes CASSLAKGGGTEAFF.

This clonotype has a handful of counts. The V and J genes are TRBV27 and TRBJ1-6, with D maybe TRBD1 (5 bases). Germline V CDR1 and CDR2: MNHEY, SMNVEV (reference sequence). The CDR3 covers 15 residues. Trimming cost V 4 bases and J 6 bases, with 13 bases left between them. CDR3 DNA sequence: TGTGCCAGCAGTTCGGACATCCCCGCTAATTCACCCCTCCACTTT. Amino acids: CASSSDIPANSPLHF.

CDR3 DNA: TGCGCCAGCAGCCGAGATGGGACAGGGCCAGATACGCAGTATTTT. Amino acid sequence: CASSRDGTGPDTQYF. This chain joins TRBV5-1 and TRBJ2-3; 9 bases are a match to TRBD1. The CDR3 is 15 residues long. J lost 4 bases, V lost 4 bases, and 7 bases had no gene match. From germline, CDR1 is SGHRS and CDR2 YFSETQ.

The chain has TRBV5-1 and TRBJ1-3, with TRBD1 as a possible D gene (6 bases). The V end was cut by 2 bases, the J end by 0 bases, with 12 bases between. The CDR3 is made up of 16 amino acids. Germline V gene sequence: CDR1 SGHRS, CDR2 YFSETQ. The CDR3: CASSFREGGSGNTIYF. CDR3 coding DNA: TGCGCCAGCAGCTTCAGGGAAGGGGGCTCTGGAAACACCATATATTTT.

The genes are TRBV6-1 and TRBJ2-7; D call uncertain. CDR3 length equals 13 residues. V lost 6 bases and J lost 12, with 21 bases in between. Germline CDR1 MNHNS, CDR2 SASEGT. CDR3 nucleotide sequence: TGTGCCAGCAGGGGAAATCCCCTCCTTGGGCTGTACTTC. This codes for CASRGNPLLGLYF.

This clonotype came up a few times. The chain links TRBV5-5 to TRBJ2-1; tentative D call: TRBD1 (7 bases). Trimming took 4 bases from V and 10 from J, leaving 21 bases between them. Germline assignment: CDR1 SGHKS and CDR2 YYEKEE (reference sequence). The CDR3 totals 15 residues. CDR3 sequence (DNA): TGTGCCAGCAGCAAGGAGGGGGCCGGCTTGTCAGAGCAGTTCTTC. Protein: CASSKEGAGLSEQFF.

The chain uses TRBV5-4 and TRBJ1-2; a weak D match, TRBD1 (5 bases). Germline CDR1 SGHNT, CDR2 YYREEE (reference sequence). This CDR3 is built from 14 residues. V was cut by 0 bases and J by 4 bases, with 10 bases left in between. The CDR3 DNA sequence: TGTGCCAGCAGCTTGGGGGGGGAGAGCTATGGCTACACCTTC. It specifies CASSLGGESYGYTF. Filled out from reference TRBV5-4 and TRBJ1-2, the complete variable domain reads ETGVTQSPTHLIKTRGQQVTLRCSSQSGHNTVSWYQQALGQGPQFIFQYYREEENGRGNFPPRFSGLQFPNYSSELNVNALELDDSALYLCASSLGGESYGYTFGSGTRLTVV.

The CDR3 sequence is CASARSVVETQYF. In DNA, the CDR3 is TGTGCCAGCGCCCGGTCGGTTGTGGAGACCCAGTACTTC. The genes are TRBV7-2 and TRBJ2-5, with D unresolved. The CDR3 length is 13 residues. V was shortened by 8 bases and J by 5 bases, with 15 bases between the two germline ends. Germline CDR1 is SGHTA and CDR2 is FQGNSA.

V usage is TRBV6-5 and J usage is TRBJ2-4; D possibly corresponds to TRBD1 (6 bases). The DNA end favors TRBJ2-5, so the J call may be wrong. This CDR3 has 13 amino acids. Per the germline V gene, CDR1 is MNHEY and CDR2 is SVGAGI. The CDR3 region is CASSRTVLETQYF. CDR3 sequence (DNA): TGTGCCAGCAGTCGGACAGTTCTTGAGACCCAGTACTTC.

This clonotype was detected a few times. J is TRBJ2-3 and V is TRBV6-6; TRBD2 matches 7 bases. CDR1 MNHNY and CDR2 SVGAGI come from the germline V gene (reference sequence). The CDR3 totals 18 residues. J was trimmed by 0 bases and V by 6 bases; bases with no gene match: 15. CDR3 protein: CASRGTASERGSTDTQYF. CDR3 nucleotide sequence: TGTGCCAGCAGGGGGACTGCCTCAGAGCGGGGTAGCACAGATACGCAGTATTTT.

This clonotype was seen just once. V gene TRBV12-3 or TRBV12-4 combines with J gene TRBJ2-4; D remains ambiguous. The CDR3 is 14 residues long. Trimming pared 3 bases from V and 13 bases from J, leaving 19 bases between. The CDR3 nucleotides read TGTGCCAGCAGTTTCGCCCGGGTCCTACCGCGGCAGTACTTC. It is translated as CASSFARVLPRQYF.

In this sample, this clonotype turned up a few times. The rearrangement uses TRBV7-2 and TRBJ2-3, with TRBD2 matching 13 bases. The J segment lost 0 bases and the V segment lost 1 base, leaving 7 bases of the junction unmatched. The CDR3 covers 19 residues. Germline V gene sequence: CDR1 SGHTA, CDR2 FQGNSA. The CDR3 protein is CASSLVVLAGGKSTDTQYF. The DNA of the CDR3 is TGTGCCAGCAGCTTAGTAGTACTAGCGGGGGGGAAAAGCACAGATACGCAGTATTTT.

A word on this clonotype: An end of the junction does not agree with germline; a read error may underlie this. The CDR3 region has the DNA TGTGCCAGCAGCTTAGGGACAGGATCGGGGACTGGAGCTTTCTTT. Translating it yields CASSLGTGSGTGAFF. This rearrangement joins TRBV11-2 to TRBJ1-1; 7 bases align to TRBD1. The CDR3 covers 15 residues. Per germline, CDR1 SGHAT and CDR2 FQNNGV.

This clonotype showed up just once. The conserved phenylalanine or tryptophan normally closing the CDR3 is absent here, so this likely arose from a read error. This rearrangement joins TRBV12-3 or TRBV12-4 to TRBJ2-1; D is unclear. The V gene lost 1 base and the J gene lost 5 bases, with 0 bases spanning the gap. CDR3 size: 11 residues. CDR3 sequence reads: CASSLDNEQFL. In DNA form, the CDR3 reads TGTGCCAGCAGTTTAGACAATGAGCAGTTCTTA.

V is TRBV12-3 or TRBV12-4 and J is TRBJ2-1, with TRBD1 as a possible D gene (6 bases). The J call could be wrong; TRBJ2-7 is a better fit for the DNA end. The CDR3 runs to 17 residues. In DNA form, the CDR3 reads TGTGCCAGCAGTTTAGCGAAGGGACACCGCTCCTACAATGAGCAGTACTTC. It yields the protein CASSLAKGHRSYNEQYF.

Of note for this clonotype: A much larger clonotype is one base distant, so this may be a read error. Here the CDR3 omits its conserved ending phenylalanine or tryptophan, so a read error is the likely source. The rearrangement uses TRBV29-1 and TRBJ2-4; D is uncertain. This CDR3 is built from 13 residues. CDR1 and CDR2 from the germline V gene are SQVTM and ANQGSEA. The ends were cut back, 7 bases at V and 0 bases at J, with 10 bases in the middle. CDR3 sequence (DNA): TGCAGCGCGAAGAGTGTAGCCAAAAACATTCAGTACTTA. As protein: CSAKSVAKNIQYL.